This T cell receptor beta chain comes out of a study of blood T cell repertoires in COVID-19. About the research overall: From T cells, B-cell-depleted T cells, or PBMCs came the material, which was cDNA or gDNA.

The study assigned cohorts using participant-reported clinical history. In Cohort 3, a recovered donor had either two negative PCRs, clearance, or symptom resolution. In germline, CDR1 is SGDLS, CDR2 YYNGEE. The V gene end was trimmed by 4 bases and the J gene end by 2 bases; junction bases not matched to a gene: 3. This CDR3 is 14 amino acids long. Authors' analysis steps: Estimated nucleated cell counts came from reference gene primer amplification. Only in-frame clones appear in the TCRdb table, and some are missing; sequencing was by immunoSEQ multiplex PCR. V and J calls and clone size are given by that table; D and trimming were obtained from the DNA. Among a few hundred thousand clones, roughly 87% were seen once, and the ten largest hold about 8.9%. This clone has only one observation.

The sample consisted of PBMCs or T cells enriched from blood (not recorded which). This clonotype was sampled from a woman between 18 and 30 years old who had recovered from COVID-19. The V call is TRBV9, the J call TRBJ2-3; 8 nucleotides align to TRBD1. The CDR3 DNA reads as TGTGCCAGCAGCCGGACAGGGTTCACAGATACGCAGTATTTT. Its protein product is CASSRTGFTDTQYF.